The 10 T cell receptor beta chains below all came from one sample that was sequenced in a study of cytomegalovirus exposure and HLA in healthy donors. Primers: 60 Vbeta forward and 13 Jbeta reverse. The data were produced by immunoSEQ multiplex PCR, yet TCRdb's version contains in-frame clones alone and is incomplete. The sample carries about 160,000 clones, about 80% recorded once. The sequenced material came from PBMCs. The receptors were sampled from a man aged 30 to 45 in good health and CMV-seronegative.

This rearrangement joins TRBV15 to TRBJ1-1, with D maybe TRBD1 (5 bases). The CDR3 is 14 amino acids. The ends were cut back, 0 bases at V and 4 bases at J, with 9 bases in the middle. Germline V CDR1 and CDR2: LNHNV, YYDKDF (reference sequence). The CDR3 loop is CATSREGRGTEAFF. CDR3 nucleotide sequence: TGTGCCACCAGCAGAGAGGGGCGGGGCACTGAAGCTTTCTTT. Full variable domain (remainder filled in from reference TRBV15 and TRBJ1-1): DAMVIQNPRYQVTQFGKPVTLSCSQTLNHNVMYWYQQKSSQAPKLLFHYYDKDFNNEADTPDNFQSRRPNTSFCFLDIRSPGLGDTAMYLCATSREGRGTEAFFGQGTRLTVV.

This clone was seen more than once but under ten times. The rearrangement uses TRBV30 and TRBJ1-2, with 11 bases lining up with TRBD1. In germline, CDR1 is GTSNPN, CDR2 SVGIG (reference sequence). Trimming cost V 1 base and J 8 bases; bases outside gene matches: 6. The CDR3 consists of 14 residues. CDR3 sequence (DNA): TGTGCCTGGAGTGGGGACAGGGGGTTATGGGGCTACACCTTC. Its protein product is CAWSGDRGLWGYTF.

This clone was counted between two and nine times. The chain combines TRBV11-3 with TRBJ1-1; no firm D call. V lost 5 bases and J 1 base, leaving 11 bases between the germline ends. This CDR3 is 14 amino acids long. Germline values: CDR1 SGHNT, CDR2 YENEEA. The chain's CDR3 is CASSRDTWNTEAFF. Here the CDR3 DNA reads TGTGCCAGCAGCCGAGACACGTGGAACACTGAAGCTTTCTTT. Filled out from reference TRBV11-3 and TRBJ1-1, the complete variable domain reads EAGVVQSPRYKIIEKKQPVAFWCNPISGHNTLYWYLQNLGQGPELLIRYENEEAVDDSQLPKDRFSAERLKGVDSTLKIQPAELGDSAVYLCASSRDTWNTEAFFGQGTRLTVV.

This chain connects TRBV19 to TRBJ2-1, with 7 bases that match TRBD2. CDR1 is LNHDA, CDR2 SQIVND, per germline (reference sequence). With V trimmed by 4 bases and J by 4 bases, 4 bases remained unmatched. The CDR3 contains 14 residues. The CDR3 region is CASSSGREYNEQFF. For the CDR3, the DNA is TGTGCCAGTAGTAGCGGGAGAGAGTACAATGAGCAGTTCTTC.

The chain has TRBV4-1 and TRBJ2-7, with 7 nucleotides matching TRBD1. CDR1 and CDR2 from the germline V gene are MGHRA and YSYEKL. CDR3 length equals 15 residues. Germline trimming cut 5 bases from V and 1 base from J; bases unmatched to any gene: 8. CDR3: CASSDYRGLSYEQYF. For the CDR3, the DNA is TGCGCCAGCAGCGATTACAGGGGATTGTCCTACGAGCAGTACTTC.

V and J are TRBV4-3 and TRBJ1-2; no clear D. Trimming pared 0 bases from V and 4 bases from J, leaving 9 bases between. Per the germline V gene, CDR1 is LGHNA and CDR2 is YSLEER. The CDR3 runs to 14 residues. CDR3 nucleotides: TGCGCCAGCAGCCAAGATTCTTCCCTCTATGGCTACACCTTC. It encodes CASSQDSSLYGYTF.

V gene TRBV4-1 combines with J gene TRBJ1-6; 7 bases fit TRBD1. The germline CDR1 and CDR2 sequences are MGHRA and YSYEKL. The junction had 11 bases not matched to a gene; V was cut back by 0 bases and J by 6 bases. The CDR3 consists of 18 residues. CDR3 loop: CASSQEFIRTGFNSPLHF. The CDR3 DNA is TGCGCCAGCAGCCAAGAGTTTATCCGGACAGGATTTAATTCACCCCTCCACTTT.

This chain joins TRBV5-5 and TRBJ1-4; D perhaps matches TRBD1 (5 bases). The CDR3 spans 15 residues. The V end was cut by 3 bases, the J end by 4 bases, with 13 bases between. Germline CDR1 is SGHKS and CDR2 is YYEKEE (reference sequence). For the CDR3, the DNA is TGTGCCAGCAGCTATCGGGGGGTGATTAATGAAAAACTGTTTTTT. Its translation is CASSYRGVINEKLFF.

This CDR3 reads CASSQDTPQGTEAFF. CDR3 DNA: TGCGCCAGCAGCCAAGATACCCCGCAGGGCACTGAAGCTTTCTTT. The rearrangement links TRBV4-1 to TRBJ1-1; perhaps TRBD1 as D (5 bases). The CDR3 is made up of 15 amino acids. Germline V gene sequence: CDR1 MGHRA, CDR2 YSYEKL. With 0 bases removed from V and 4 bases from J, the gap between germline ends came to 12 bases.

The V call is TRBV7-3, the J call TRBJ2-1, with 8 bases that match TRBD2. Trimming took 0 bases from V and 1 from J; bases not matched to a gene: 5. The CDR3 has 17 amino acids. Germline V gene lookup returns CDR1 SGHTA and CDR2 FQGTGA. In nucleotides, the CDR3 is TGTGCCAGCAGCTTAACCGCAATAGCGGGATCCTACAATGAGCAGTTCTTC. It encodes CASSLTAIAGSYNEQFF.